The 15 T cell receptor beta chains below come from one sample, sequenced in a study of CXCR3-negative and CXCR3-positive naive CD8 T cells. Regarding the study as a whole: The TRB CDR3s that CXCR3-positive naive cells carried were more hydrophobic than those of CXCR3-negative naive cells.

Their antigens remain unidentified. Each TRB cDNA library was prepared by 5' RACE (with UMI labels). With the 5' RACE reads reprocessed, TCRdb shows one record per CDR3 protein and no DNA. The data show more than 70,000 distinct CDR3 sequences, and the top ten clones hold approximately 0.58%. What was sequenced was naive CXCR3+ CD8+ T cells from blood. Described subset: CD45RO-CCR7+CD27+CD95- naive CD8+ T cells expressing CXCR3 (TNR3+). The receptors were gathered from a human donor in good health. Some clones in this sample may be carry-over from other donors' samples.

This sequence joins TRBV6-1 and TRBJ2-3. The germline gives CDR1 MNHNS, CDR2 SASEGT. This CDR3 has 15 amino acids. CDR3 region: CASSEVGASTDTQYF.

V and J are TRBV6-5 and TRBJ2-4; TCRdb's assignment of TRBD2 cannot be checked, as there is no DNA. Germline assignment: CDR1 MNHEY and CDR2 SVGAGI. The CDR3 has 16 residues. The CDR3 protein is CASSYFAGGRGNIQYF.

The chain joins TRBV20-1 to TRBJ1-2. Per germline, CDR1 DFQATT and CDR2 SNEGSKA (reference sequence). This CDR3 region has 14 residues. The CDR3 spells CSARASDLDYGYTF.

The rearrangement joins TRBV10-3 to TRBJ2-2; TCRdb's D call, TRBD1, is unchecked because there is no DNA. The CDR3 extends over 16 amino acids. From germline, CDR1 is ENHRY and CDR2 SYGVKD. The CDR3 protein is CAISESEQGRTGELFF.

The chain employs TRBV6-2 or TRBV6-3 and TRBJ2-7; the TCRdb call, TRBD2, lacks DNA for checking. This CDR3 is 14 amino acids long. Germline V gives CDR1 MNHEY, CDR2 SVGEGT. CDR3 loop: CTSTPGLEAYEQYF.

This chain uses TRBV5-1 with TRBJ2-5; TCRdb calls TRBD2, which cannot be checked without DNA. The CDR3 covers 18 residues. Looked up from germline, CDR1 is SGHRS and CDR2 is YFSETQ. The CDR3 is CASSLAGSGGGPVETQYF.

The chain links TRBV12-3 or TRBV12-4 to TRBJ2-4; TCRdb's D call of TRBD1 is untestable without DNA. This CDR3 spans 18 amino acids. CDR3 protein: CASSPGHPMELAKNIQYF.

V gene TRBV27 combines with J gene TRBJ1-2; TCRdb outputs TRBD1, but without DNA this stays unchecked. The germline CDR1 and CDR2 sequences are MNHEY and SMNVEV (reference sequence). The length of the CDR3 is 14 residues. The CDR3 sequence: CASRSPARGIGYTF.

The chain joins TRBV6-1 to TRBJ2-7. The germline gives CDR1 MNHNS, CDR2 SASEGT. This CDR3 region has 12 residues. The CDR3 here is CASSDSGYEQYF.

The chain carries TRBV20-1 and TRBJ2-1. This CDR3 has 15 residues. Germline CDR1 reads DFQATT; CDR2 reads SNEGSKA (reference sequence). The CDR3 here is CSARTPRLDPNEQFF.

This chain uses TRBV28 with TRBJ1-4. CDR3 size: 15 residues. Germline loops: CDR1 MDHEN, CDR2 SYDVKM. The CDR3 spells CASTPSPATNEKLFF. The variable domain in full, with the rest retrieved from reference TRBV28 and TRBJ1-4, is DVKVTQSSRYLVKRTGEKVFLECVQDMDHENMFWYRQDPGLGLRLIYFSYDVKMKEKGDIPEGYSVSREKKERFSLILESASTNQTSMYLCASTPSPATNEKLFFGSGTQLSVL.

This rearrangement joins TRBV29-1 to TRBJ1-2. CDR3 length equals 12 residues. The germline V gene encodes CDR1 SQVTM and CDR2 ANQGSEA. This CDR3 is CSVPGGGDGYTF.

The chain links TRBV18 to TRBJ2-5; TCRdb's D call, TRBD2, is unchecked because there is no DNA. Germline-derived CDR1 and CDR2 are KGHSH and LQKENI. The CDR3 has 18 residues. The CDR3 is CASSPTGLAGAAQETQYF. Looking up the rest from reference TRBV18 and TRBJ2-5 gives the full variable domain: NAGVMQNPRHLVRRRGQEARLRCSPMKGHSHVYWYRQLPEEGLKFMVYLQKENIIDESGMPKERFSAEFPKEGPSILRIQQVVRGDSAAYFCASSPTGLAGAAQETQYFGPGTRLLVL.

The V call is TRBV6-1, the J call TRBJ2-1; TCRdb designates TRBD2, a call that cannot be tested without DNA. CDR3 length equals 16 residues. The germline V gene encodes CDR1 MNHNS and CDR2 SASEGT. CDR3 region: CASSEAGESPYNEQFF.

This chain joins TRBV4-3 and TRBJ2-1; the TRBD2 assignment by TCRdb is unverifiable without DNA. Germline loops: CDR1 LGHNA, CDR2 YSLEER. The CDR3 loop spans 17 amino acids. CDR3 region: CASSQDHSGAYYNEQFF.